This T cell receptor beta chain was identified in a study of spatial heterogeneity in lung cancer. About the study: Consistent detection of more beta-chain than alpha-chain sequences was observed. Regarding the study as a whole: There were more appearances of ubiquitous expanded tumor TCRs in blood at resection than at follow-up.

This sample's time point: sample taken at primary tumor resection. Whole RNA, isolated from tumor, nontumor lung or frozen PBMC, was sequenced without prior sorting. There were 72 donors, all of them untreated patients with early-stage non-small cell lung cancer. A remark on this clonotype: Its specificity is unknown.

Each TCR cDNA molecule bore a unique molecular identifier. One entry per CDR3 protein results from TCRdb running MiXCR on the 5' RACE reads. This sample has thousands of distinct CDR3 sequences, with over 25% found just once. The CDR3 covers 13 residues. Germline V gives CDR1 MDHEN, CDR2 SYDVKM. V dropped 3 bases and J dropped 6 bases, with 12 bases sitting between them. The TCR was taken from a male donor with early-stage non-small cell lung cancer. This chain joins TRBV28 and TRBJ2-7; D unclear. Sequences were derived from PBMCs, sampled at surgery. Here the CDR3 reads CASSFTTPGEQYF. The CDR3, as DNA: TGTGCCAGCAGTTTTACCACCCCCGGCGAGCAGTACTTC.